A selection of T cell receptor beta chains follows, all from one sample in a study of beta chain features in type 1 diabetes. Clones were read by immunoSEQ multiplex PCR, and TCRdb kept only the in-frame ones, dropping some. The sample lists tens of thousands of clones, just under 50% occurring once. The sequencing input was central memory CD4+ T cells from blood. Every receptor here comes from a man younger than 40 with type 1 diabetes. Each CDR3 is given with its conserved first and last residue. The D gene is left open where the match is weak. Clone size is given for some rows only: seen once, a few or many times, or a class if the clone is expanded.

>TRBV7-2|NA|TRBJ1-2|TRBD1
TGTGCCAGCAGCCGAGGACAGGACTATGGCTACACCTTC
CASSRGQDYGYTF
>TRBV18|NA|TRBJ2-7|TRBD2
TGTGCCAGCTCACCACCGCCGGGACTAGCGGGAGCCTACGAGCAGTACTTC
CASSPPPGLAGAYEQYF
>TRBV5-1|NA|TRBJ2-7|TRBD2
TGCGCCAGCAGTAAGACTAGCGGGAACTCCTACGAGCAGTACTTC
CASSKTSGNSYEQYF
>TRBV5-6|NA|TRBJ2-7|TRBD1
TGTGCCAGCAGCCCCCAGGGGGACTCCTACGAGCAGTACTTC
CASSPQGDSYEQYF
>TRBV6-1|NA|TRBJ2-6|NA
TGTGCCAGCAGTGAAGCTTCCTTCTCTGGGGCCAACGTCCTGACTTTC
CASSEASFSGANVLTF
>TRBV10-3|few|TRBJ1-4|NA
TGTGCCATCAGTGAGTCCCTTCTTGAAAAACTGTTTTTT
CAISESLLEKLFF
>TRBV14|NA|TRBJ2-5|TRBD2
TGTGCCAGCAGCCCCCGACTAGCGGGGCCTCCCGGGGAGACCCAGTACTTC
CASSPRLAGPPGETQYF
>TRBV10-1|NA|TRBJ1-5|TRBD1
TGCGCCAGCCTTGGGACAGGCCTTCAGCCCCAGCATTTT
CASLGTGLQPQHF
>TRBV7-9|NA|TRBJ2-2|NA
TGTGCCAGCAGCTTAGATTCCTCCGTCGGGGAGCTGTTTTTT
CASSLDSSVGELFF
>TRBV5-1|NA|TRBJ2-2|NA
TGCGCCAGCAGCGGCACTAGCTCGGTCGGGGAGCTGTTTTTT
CASSGTSSVGELFF
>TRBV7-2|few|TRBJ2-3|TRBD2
TGTGCCAGCAGCTGGGGGACTAGCGGGGGACCCAAACGGGATACGCAGTATTTT
CASSWGTSGGPKRDTQYF
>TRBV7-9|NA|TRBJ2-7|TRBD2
TGTGCCAGCTCTCGGGGGGAATGGGAGCAGTACTTC
CASSRGEWEQYF
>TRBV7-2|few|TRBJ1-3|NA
TGTGCCAGCAGCAAAGCCCCGAGCTCTGGAAACACCATATATTTT
CASSKAPSSGNTIYF
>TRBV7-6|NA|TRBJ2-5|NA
TGTGCCAGCAGCTTAGCGGTGGCTCCCCAAGAGACCCAGTACTTC
CASSLAVAPQETQYF
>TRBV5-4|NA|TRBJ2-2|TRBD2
TGTGCCAGCAGCTCGCGGACTAGCGGGAGGGGGGTCACCGGGGAGCTGTTTTTT
CASSSRTSGRGVTGELFF
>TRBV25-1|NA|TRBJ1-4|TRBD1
TGTGCCAGCAGTGCCGCGACAGGGGAGTATTCGGTAGGACTGTTTTTT
CASSAATGEYSVGLFF
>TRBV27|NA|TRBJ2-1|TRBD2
TGTGCCAGCAGTCTCCAGGGCCCTCTTTGGGCGGGAGGCTACAATGAGCAGTTCTTC
CASSLQGPLWAGGYNEQFF
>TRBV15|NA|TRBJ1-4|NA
TGTGCCACCAGCAGTAGTCCGTCCTCGAATGAAAAACTGTTTTTT
CATSSSPSSNEKLFF
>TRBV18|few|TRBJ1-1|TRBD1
TGTGCCAGCTCCCCCGGGACAGGGTACGAGGGCACTGAAGCTTTCTTT
CASSPGTGYEGTEAFF
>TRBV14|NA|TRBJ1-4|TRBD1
TGTGCCAGCAGCCTCCAGGGACAGGGGGTCGGAAAACTGTTTTTT
CASSLQGQGVGKLFF
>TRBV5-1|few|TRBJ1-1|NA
TGCGCCAGCAGTATGTCAGGGCCATCAGATTGGGCTTTCTTT
CASSMSGPSDWAFF
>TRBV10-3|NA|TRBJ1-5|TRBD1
TGTGCCACCTATCCAGGAACAGGGGATCAGCCCCAGCATTTT
CATYPGTGDQPQHF
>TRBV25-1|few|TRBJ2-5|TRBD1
TGTGCCAGCAGTAGGGGGGACAGGGGAAAAGAGACCCAGTACTTC
CASSRGDRGKETQYF
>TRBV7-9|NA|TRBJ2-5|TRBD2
TGTGCCAGCAGCCTTGGACTAGCGGGGGGCGGGACCCAGTACTTC
CASSLGLAGGGTQYF
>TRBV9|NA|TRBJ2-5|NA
TGTGCCAGCAGCGTAGCTAGCCAGGGGAAGACCCAGTACTTC
CASSVASQGKTQYF
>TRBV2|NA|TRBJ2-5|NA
TGTGCCAGCAGTGTGCAGACAGGACCCCAAGAGACCCAGTACTTC
CASSVQTGPQETQYF
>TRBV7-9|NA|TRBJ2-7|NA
TGTGCCAGCAGTCCTCCTAGCTCCTACGAGCAGTACTTC
CASSPPSSYEQYF
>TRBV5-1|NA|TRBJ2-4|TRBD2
TGCGCCAGCAAGGCCCTAGCGGGAGAGCGGGAAGAGAGCATTCAGTACTTC
CASKALAGEREESIQYF
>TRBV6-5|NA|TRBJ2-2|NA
TGTGCCAGCAGAAGCGAGAACACCGGGGAGCTGTTTTTT
CASRSENTGELFF
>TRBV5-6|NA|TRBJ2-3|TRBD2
TGTGCCAGCAGCAGACTAGCGGGGGGGAGCACAGATACGCAGTATTTT
CASSRLAGGSTDTQYF
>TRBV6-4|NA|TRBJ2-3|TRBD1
TGTGCCAGCAGCGAATCCGGGACAGCAGGCACAGATACGCAGTATTTT
CASSESGTAGTDTQYF
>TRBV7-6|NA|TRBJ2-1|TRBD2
TGTGCCAGCAGCACCGGGACTAGCGGATACAATGAGCAGTTCTTC
CASSTGTSGYNEQFF
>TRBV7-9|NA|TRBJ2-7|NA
TGTGCCAGCAGCCCCGGGATAGGTGTCTACGAGCAGTACTTC
CASSPGIGVYEQYF
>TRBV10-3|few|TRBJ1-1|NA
TGTGCCATCACCCAGGGAAAAGACACTGAAGCTTTCTTT
CAITQGKDTEAFF
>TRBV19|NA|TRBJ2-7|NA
TGTGCCAGTAGTTCCAGGACACCGCCCGAGCAGTACTTC
CASSSRTPPEQYF
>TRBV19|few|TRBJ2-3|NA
TGTGCCAGTAGCACTTCGGGAACTAGTGGGAATACGCAGTATTTT
CASSTSGTSGNTQYF
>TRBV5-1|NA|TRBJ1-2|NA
TGCGCCAGCAGCCCAACATCACAGGGCTACTATGGCTACACCTTC
CASSPTSQGYYGYTF
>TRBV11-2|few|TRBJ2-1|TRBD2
TGTGCCAGCAGCTTAGATTGGCGGGAGGGCGGGGATGAGCAGTTCTTC
CASSLDWREGGDEQFF
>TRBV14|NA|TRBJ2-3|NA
TGCGCCAGCAGCCAAGATGCGGGGAGGTACTGGGATACGCAGTATTTT
CASSQDAGRYWDTQYF
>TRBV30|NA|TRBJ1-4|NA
TGTGCCTGGAGTTCCCTGCGGGGCCAGAATGAAAAACTGTTTTTT
CAWSSLRGQNEKLFF
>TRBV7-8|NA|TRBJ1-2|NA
TGTGCCAGCAGCTTGGGCAACTATGGCTACACCTTC
CASSLGNYGYTF
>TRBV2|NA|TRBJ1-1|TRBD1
TGTGCCACCCAGGGGGCGCTTGGGAACACTGAAGCTTTCTTT
CATQGALGNTEAFF
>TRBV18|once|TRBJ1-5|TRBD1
TGTGCCAGCTCACCTCGGACAGGGGAGGGTCAGCCCCAGCATTTT
CASSPRTGEGQPQHF
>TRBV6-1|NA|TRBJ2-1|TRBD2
TGTGCCGGACCTAGCGGGCCCCTCTCTGGGGAGCAGTTCTTC
CAGPSGPLSGEQFF
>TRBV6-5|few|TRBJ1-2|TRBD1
TGTGCCGCCAAAGGTCCAACAGGGGGCCGCTACACCTTC
CAAKGPTGGRYTF
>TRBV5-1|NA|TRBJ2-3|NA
TGCGCCAGCAGCTTGGAAGGGGCCGGTTACACAGATACGCAGTATTTT
CASSLEGAGYTDTQYF
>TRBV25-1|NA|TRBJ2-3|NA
TGTGCCAGCAGTAAAACAGCTGTCCTAACAGATACGCAGTATTTT
CASSKTAVLTDTQYF
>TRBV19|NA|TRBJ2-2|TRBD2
TGTGCCAGTGCCGGGACTAGCGGGTTCGGGGAGCTGTTTTTT
CASAGTSGFGELFF
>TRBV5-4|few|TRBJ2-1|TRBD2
TGTGCCAGCAGCTTGACAGGACTAGCTTACAATGAGCAGTTCTTC
CASSLTGLAYNEQFF
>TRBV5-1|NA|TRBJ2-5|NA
TGCGCCAGCAGCCCAGGACCCGGGGGAGAGACCCAGTACTTC
CASSPGPGGETQYF
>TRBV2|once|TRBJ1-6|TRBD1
TGTGCCAGCAGTGAAAGACAGGGGACTAATTCACCCCTCCACTTT
CASSERQGTNSPLHF
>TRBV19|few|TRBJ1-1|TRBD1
TGTGCCAGTAGACCCGCCGACAGGGACGGCACTGAAGCTTTCTTT
CASRPADRDGTEAFF
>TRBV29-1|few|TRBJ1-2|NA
TGCAGCGTGCTAGACGACAACTATGGCTACACCTTC
CSVLDDNYGYTF